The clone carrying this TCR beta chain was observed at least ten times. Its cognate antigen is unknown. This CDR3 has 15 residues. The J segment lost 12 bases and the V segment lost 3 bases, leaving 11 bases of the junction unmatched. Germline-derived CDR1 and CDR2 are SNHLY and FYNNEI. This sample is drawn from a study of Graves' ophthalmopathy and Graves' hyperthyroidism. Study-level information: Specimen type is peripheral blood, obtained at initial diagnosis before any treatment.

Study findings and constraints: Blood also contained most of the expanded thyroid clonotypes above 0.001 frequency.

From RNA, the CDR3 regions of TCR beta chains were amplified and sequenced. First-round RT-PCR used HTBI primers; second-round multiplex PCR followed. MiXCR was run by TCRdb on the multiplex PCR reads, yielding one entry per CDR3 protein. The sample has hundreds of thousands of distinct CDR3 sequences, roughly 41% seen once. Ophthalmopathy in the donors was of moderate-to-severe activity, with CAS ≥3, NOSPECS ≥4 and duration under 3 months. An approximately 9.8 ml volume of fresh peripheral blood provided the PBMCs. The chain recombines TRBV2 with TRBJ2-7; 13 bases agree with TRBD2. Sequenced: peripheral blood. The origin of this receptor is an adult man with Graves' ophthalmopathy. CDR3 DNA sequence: TGTGCCAGCAGTGATCCGGGACTAGCGGGATTCGGCTGGTACTTC. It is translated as CASSDPGLAGFGWYF.